The 26 T cell receptor beta chains below come from one sample, sequenced in a study of cytomegalovirus exposure and HLA in healthy donors. Primers: 60 Vbeta forward and 13 Jbeta reverse. The repertoire was sequenced with immunoSEQ multiplex PCR; TCRdb's copy has only in-frame clones and lacks some. The repertoire holds about 160,000 clones, about 72% seen once, with about 3.8% in the top ten. Sequencing was performed on PBMCs. The receptors originated from a man aged 25-40 years in good health and CMV-seropositive.

V and J are TRBV6-5 and TRBJ2-1; 7 bases map to TRBD2. The CDR3 is 12 residues long. Germline V lookup: CDR1 MNHEY, CDR2 SVGAGI. V lost 6 bases and J lost 6; bases outside the gene matches: 2. CDR3 sequence reads: CASSRTSNEQFF. The CDR3 coding sequence is TGTGCCAGCAGCCGGACTAGCAATGAGCAGTTCTTC.

The genes are TRBV28 and TRBJ2-7; 7 nucleotides match TRBD2. V shed 5 bases and J 0 bases; nucleotides not matched to a gene: 19. CDR3 length: 19 amino acids. Germline CDR1 is MDHEN and CDR2 is SYDVKM. CDR3: CASSPGTDSGPLYSYEQYF. In DNA, the CDR3 is TGTGCCAGCAGTCCCGGGACGGATAGCGGGCCATTGTACTCCTACGAGCAGTACTTC.

The CDR3 loop is CASSRLQGPQYF. As DNA, the CDR3 is TGTGCCAGTAGCAGACTCCAGGGTCCGCAGTATTTT. V usage is TRBV19 and J usage is TRBJ2-3; possibly TRBD1 for D (5 bases). V gave up 6 bases and J gave up 10 bases, with 14 bases separating them. Germline CDR1 LNHDA, CDR2 SQIVND (reference sequence). This CDR3 has 12 amino acids. The whole variable domain, filled in from reference TRBV19 and TRBJ2-3, reads DGGITQSPKYLFRKEGQNVTLSCEQNLNHDAMYWYRQDPGQGLRLIYYSQIVNDFQKGDIAEGYSVSREKKESFPLTVTSAQKNPTAFYLCASSRLQGPQYFGPGTRLTVL.

This clone occurred once. This rearrangement joins TRBV11-2 to TRBJ2-7, with 7 nucleotides matching TRBD1. This CDR3 spans 14 amino acids. Germline values: CDR1 SGHAT, CDR2 FQNNGV. V lost 5 bases, J lost 2 bases, and 6 bases stayed unmatched. CDR3 coding DNA: TGTGCCAGCAGCACTCCGGGACAGCCCTACGAGCAGTACTTC. Translated: CASSTPGQPYEQYF.

The sample holds one count of this clone. The chain couples TRBV10-3 to TRBJ2-7, with TRBD1 matching over 9 bases. V trimming: 4 bases; J trimming: 3 bases; junction bases outside the gene matches: 7. Germline values: CDR1 ENHRY, CDR2 SYGVKD. The CDR3 is 15 amino acids. The CDR3 DNA sequence: TGTGCCATCAGTGCCAGGACAGGGGTTATCTACGAGCAGTACTTC. It yields the protein CAISARTGVIYEQYF.

The chain recombines TRBV6-5 with TRBJ2-7; the match to TRBD1 covers 9 bases. CDR3 length: 13 amino acids. J lost 2 bases, V lost 5 bases, and 1 base had no gene match. Germline CDR1 MNHEY, CDR2 SVGAGI. The CDR3 sequence is CASSNRGPYEQYF. The CDR3 DNA reads as TGTGCCAGCAGTAACAGGGGGCCCTACGAGCAGTACTTC.

Only a few counts were recorded for this clone. V usage is TRBV5-4 and J usage is TRBJ2-3; D is possibly TRBD2 (5 bases). CDR1 and CDR2 from the germline V gene are SGHNT and YYREEE (reference sequence). V was clipped by 2 bases and J by 6 bases, with 7 bases between them. The CDR3 consists of 12 residues. CDR3 protein: CASSLKRDTQYF. DNA of the CDR3: TGTGCCAGCAGCTTAAAGCGGGATACGCAGTATTTT. Combining the CDR3 with reference TRBV5-4 and TRBJ2-3 gives the whole variable domain ETGVTQSPTHLIKTRGQQVTLRCSSQSGHNTVSWYQQALGQGPQFIFQYYREEENGRGNFPPRFSGLQFPNYSSELNVNALELDDSALYLCASSLKRDTQYFGPGTRLTVL.

The CDR3 nucleotides are TGTGCCAGCAGCTTAACACCGGGACAGGGAGGTCCTGGAAACACCATATATTTT. Amino acid sequence: CASSLTPGQGGPGNTIYF. The gene calls are TRBV11-2 and TRBJ1-3; 9 bases map to TRBD1. V lost 2 bases to trimming and J lost 2 bases; unmatched junction nucleotides: 10. Germline V gene sequence: CDR1 SGHAT, CDR2 FQNNGV. The CDR3 extends over 18 amino acids.

This rearrangement joins TRBV14 to TRBJ1-2; perhaps TRBD1 as D (6 bases). With 5 bases removed from V and 4 bases from J, the gap between germline ends came to 11 bases. This CDR3 is 13 amino acids long. From germline, CDR1 is SGHDN and CDR2 FVKESK. Written as DNA, the CDR3 is TGTGCCAGCAGCGCGCAGGGGAGCTATGGCTACACCTTC. As protein: CASSAQGSYGYTF.

V and J are TRBV19 and TRBJ1-6; 7 nucleotides line up with TRBD1. This CDR3 contains 14 residues. The V gene's germline CDR1 is LNHDA and CDR2 SQIVND (reference sequence). This CDR3 is CVGGWTGNNSPLHF. In DNA, the CDR3 is TGTGTTGGGGGCTGGACAGGAAATAATTCACCCCTCCACTTT.

J is TRBJ2-5 and V is TRBV28; possible D gene TRBD1, 6 bases. Germline V gene sequence: CDR1 MDHEN, CDR2 SYDVKM. The V end lost 6 bases, the J end lost 4 bases, and 12 bases lay between the germline ends. CDR3 length equals 13 residues. The CDR3 spells CASRLRGLETQYF. CDR3 nucleotide sequence: TGTGCCAGCAGGTTAAGGGGGTTAGAGACCCAGTACTTC. Drawing the rest from reference TRBV28 and TRBJ2-5, the complete variable domain is DVKVTQSSRYLVKRTGEKVFLECVQDMDHENMFWYRQDPGLGLRLIYFSYDVKMKEKGDIPEGYSVSREKKERFSLILESASTNQTSMYLCASRLRGLETQYFGPGTRLLVL.

This clone was counted once. This chain uses TRBV6-6 with TRBJ2-2; 8 bases align to TRBD1. Trimming at V came to 5 bases and at J to 7 bases, leaving 9 bases not matched to a gene. The CDR3 runs to 15 residues. Germline V gene lookup returns CDR1 MNHNY and CDR2 SVGAGI (reference sequence). CDR3 region: CASSIGQGMGGELFF. The CDR3 DNA sequence: TGTGCCAGCAGTATCGGACAGGGAATGGGCGGGGAGCTGTTTTTT.

The V and J genes are TRBV27 and TRBJ1-1, with D unresolved. The CDR3 covers 19 residues. V was shortened by 4 bases and J by 2 bases, with 26 bases between the two germline ends. The germline gives CDR1 MNHEY, CDR2 SMNVEV (reference sequence). The CDR3 region has the DNA TGTGCCAGCAGTTCATCCGTCCGCGCCTGGTCCGGGTATAACACTGAAGCTTTCTTT. Translation: CASSSSVRAWSGYNTEAFF.

J is TRBJ1-1 and V is TRBV5-6, with D tentatively TRBD1 (5 bases). Germline V CDR1 and CDR2: SGHDT, YYEEEE. The CDR3 has 15 residues. V was shortened by 2 bases and J by 1 base, with 12 bases between the two germline ends. CDR3 DNA sequence: TGTGCCAGCAGCTTTCTTGGACACACGAACACTGAAGCTTTCTTT. This codes for CASSFLGHTNTEAFF.

This rearrangement joins TRBV12-5 to TRBJ2-5; TRBD1 matches 7 bases. J was trimmed by 4 bases and V by 1 base; bases with no gene match: 3. Germline-derived CDR1 and CDR2 are LGHNT and FRNRAP. The CDR3 has 14 residues. DNA for the CDR3: TGTGCTAGTGGTTTGGAATGGACAGGAGAGACCCAGTACTTC. Protein: CASGLEWTGETQYF.

The table lists this clone with a few counts. The chain is built from TRBV6-4 and TRBJ2-3; 8 bases agree with TRBD2. Germline V CDR1 and CDR2: MRHNA, SNTAGT. This CDR3 has 15 amino acids. J gave up 5 bases and V 2 bases, and 6 bases lay outside the gene matches. CDR3 residues: CASSDPGLGVDTQYF. CDR3 DNA: TGTGCCAGCAGTGACCCGGGACTAGGCGTAGATACGCAGTATTTT.

Here the CDR3 reads CASSFAGLITDTQYF. The CDR3 nucleotides read TGTGCCAGCAGCTTCGCGGGACTAATCACAGATACGCAGTATTTT. The chain couples TRBV11-2 to TRBJ2-3; 7 bases align to TRBD2. Per germline, CDR1 SGHAT and CDR2 FQNNGV. The CDR3 runs 15 residues. Unmatched junction bases numbered 5, after V lost 3 bases and J lost 2 bases.

The chain combines TRBV19 with TRBJ2-7; 7 positions match TRBD1. The CDR3 length is 13 residues. Germline loops: CDR1 LNHDA, CDR2 SQIVND (reference sequence). V lost 6 bases to trimming and J lost 3 bases; unmatched junction nucleotides: 5. The CDR3 sequence is CASRPRQGYEQYF. The CDR3 bases are TGTGCCAGTAGGCCTCGACAGGGCTACGAGCAGTACTTC.

V usage is TRBV2 and J usage is TRBJ2-7; 9 bases are shared with TRBD1. This CDR3 has 11 residues. J lost 6 bases, V lost 6 bases, and 0 bases had no gene match. In germline, CDR1 is SNHLY, CDR2 FYNNEI. CDR3 amino acids: CASRQGAEQYF. In DNA, the CDR3 is TGTGCCAGCAGACAGGGGGCCGAGCAGTACTTC.

V is TRBV27 and J is TRBJ2-7, with D tentatively TRBD2 (7 bases). Germline CDR1 reads MNHEY; CDR2 reads SMNVEV (reference sequence). V lost 6 bases and J 6 bases, leaving 15 bases between the germline ends. The CDR3 is 13 residues long. This chain's CDR3 is CASSPTRGAEQYF. For the CDR3, the DNA is TGTGCCAGCAGCCCCACCCGGGGGGCCGAGCAGTACTTC.

The chain is built from TRBV7-3 and TRBJ1-3, with D possibly TRBD1 on 6 matching bases. CDR3 length: 16 residues. V was clipped by 2 bases and J by 2 bases, with 13 bases between them. Germline V CDR1 and CDR2: SGHTA, FQGTGA. This chain's CDR3 is CASSLGQGLTGNTIYF. CDR3 in DNA: TGTGCCAGCAGCTTAGGGCAGGGGCTAACTGGAAACACCATATATTTT.

The chain has TRBV4-1 and TRBJ1-4, with TRBD1 matching 9 bases. The germline V gene encodes CDR1 MGHRA and CDR2 YSYEKL. The CDR3 covers 16 residues. J lost 4 bases, V lost 5 bases, and 8 bases had no gene match. CDR3 nucleotides: TGCGCCAGCAGCGCGGACAGGGGACTAGGTAATGAAAAACTGTTTTTT. It encodes CASSADRGLGNEKLFF.

This clone showed up just once. The V gene is TRBV7-2, the J gene TRBJ2-5, with a tentative D call TRBD2 (5 bases). CDR1 is SGHTA, CDR2 FQGNSA, per germline. Trimming pared 5 bases from V and 4 bases from J, leaving 17 bases between. The CDR3 sequence is 15 residues long. The CDR3 DNA sequence: TGTGCCAGCAGCACCTGGACTGTGGGCTCAGAGACCCAGTACTTC. It codes for CASSTWTVGSETQYF.

This clone has a single count. This chain connects TRBV15 to TRBJ2-7, with D perhaps TRBD1 (5 bases). This CDR3 contains 15 residues. V lost 2 bases, J lost 0 bases, and 11 bases lay in between. Germline CDR1 LNHNV, CDR2 YYDKDF (reference sequence). The CDR3 loop reads CATSRSRQTSYEQYF. In DNA form, the CDR3 reads TGTGCCACCAGCAGATCTCGACAGACCTCCTACGAGCAGTACTTC.

This chain connects TRBV29-1 to TRBJ2-2; D is ambiguous. CDR1 is SQVTM and CDR2 is ANQGSEA in the germline V gene. The CDR3 length is 12 residues. Trimming took off 6 bases at V and 5 bases at J, with 10 bases between the two ends. This CDR3 is CSVIWATGELFF. The CDR3 DNA is TGCAGCGTGATCTGGGCGACCGGGGAGCTGTTTTTT.

The chain employs TRBV4-1 and TRBJ2-7; 7 nucleotides line up with TRBD1. The CDR3 consists of 14 residues. V was pared by 3 bases and J by 4 bases, with 6 bases of the junction left unmatched. CDR1 MGHRA and CDR2 YSYEKL come from the germline V gene. CDR3 amino acids: CASSQGQGVYEQYF. Written as DNA, the CDR3 is TGCGCCAGCAGCCAGGGTCAGGGGGTTTACGAGCAGTACTTC.